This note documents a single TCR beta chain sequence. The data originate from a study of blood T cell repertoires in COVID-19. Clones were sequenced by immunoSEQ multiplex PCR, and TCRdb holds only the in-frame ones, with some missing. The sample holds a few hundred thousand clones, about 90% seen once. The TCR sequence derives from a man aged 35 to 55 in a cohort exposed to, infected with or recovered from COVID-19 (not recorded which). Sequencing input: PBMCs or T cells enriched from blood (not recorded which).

The CDR3 DNA sequence: TGCGCCAGCAGAAAAACAGGGTTAAACACTGAAGCTTTCTTT. It encodes CASRKTGLNTEAFF. The chain carries TRBV5-1 and TRBJ1-1, with a possible D match to TRBD1 (6 bases). Trimming shortened V by 5 bases and J by 2 bases, and 13 bases separated the two germline ends. Germline assignment: CDR1 SGHRS and CDR2 YFSETQ. There are 14 residues in the CDR3.